A single sample gave rise to the 10 T cell receptor beta chains below, sequenced in a study of cytomegalovirus exposure and HLA in healthy donors. PCR primers comprised 60 Vbeta and 13 Jbeta primers. Assay used: immunoSEQ multiplex PCR; TCRdb lists only in-frame clones, some missing. Here the sample spans more than 110,000 clones, 80% being singletons. Sequencing used PBMCs. The receptors derive from a man in his forties in good health and CMV-seropositive.

The chain is built from TRBV30 and TRBJ2-1; D possibly corresponds to TRBD2 (5 bases). Trimming took off 0 bases at V and 0 bases at J, with 6 bases between the two ends. Germline assignment: CDR1 GTSNPN and CDR2 SVGIG (reference sequence). The CDR3 spans 14 residues. CDR3 loop: CAWSVTSSYNEQFF. CDR3 coding DNA: TGTGCCTGGAGTGTAACTAGCTCCTACAATGAGCAGTTCTTC.

This sequence joins TRBV29-1 and TRBJ2-3, with D possibly matching TRBD2 (6 bases). Germline V CDR1 and CDR2: SQVTM, ANQGSEA. V was shortened by 4 bases and J by 11 bases, with 19 bases between the two germline ends. The CDR3 is 13 amino acids. The CDR3 DNA reads TGCAGCGTTGCTGAGACACCCGGGACTCTGCAGTATTTT. This sequence encodes CSVAETPGTLQYF.

In this sample, this clone turned up once. The chain employs TRBV15 and TRBJ1-4; no definite D call. V dropped 2 bases and J dropped 1 base, with 8 bases sitting between them. This CDR3 region has 15 residues. CDR1 LNHNV and CDR2 YYDKDF come from the germline V gene (reference sequence). The CDR3 nucleotides are TGTGCCACCAGCAGAACGGGAGGAACTAATGAAAAACTGTTTTTT. Residues: CATSRTGGTNEKLFF.

The chain employs TRBV4-1 and TRBJ2-6; a possible D gene is TRBD1 (5 bases). CDR1 is MGHRA, CDR2 YSYEKL, per germline. This CDR3 is 17 amino acids long. Trimming shortened V by 2 bases and J by 2 bases, and 13 bases separated the two germline ends. The DNA for the CDR3 is TGCGCCAGCAGCCAACCCTCCCAAGGGGCTGGGGCCAACGTCCTGACTTTC. This codes for CASSQPSQGAGANVLTF.

The rearrangement joins TRBV30 to TRBJ2-1; 10 bases fit TRBD2. From germline, CDR1 is GTSNPN and CDR2 SVGIG (reference sequence). The CDR3 runs to 19 residues. After removal of 2 bases from V and 0 bases from J, the junction contained 13 bases not matched to a gene. The CDR3 here is CAWSRISNPSGSSYNEQFF. The CDR3 coding sequence is TGTGCCTGGAGTCGAATTTCGAACCCTAGCGGGAGCTCCTACAATGAGCAGTTCTTC. Together with reference TRBV30 and TRBJ2-1, the CDR3 gives the full variable domain: SQTIHQWPATLVQPVGSPLSLECTVEGTSNPNLYWYRQAAGRGLQLLFYSVGIGQISSEVPQNLSASRPQDRQFILSSKKLLLSDSGFYLCAWSRISNPSGSSYNEQFFGPGTRLTVL.

This clone was seen once. J is TRBJ1-5 and V is TRBV5-8; no reliable D call. Trimming shortened V by 1 base and J by 0 bases, and 11 bases separated the two germline ends. Germline values: CDR1 SGHTS, CDR2 YDEGEE. The CDR3 has 16 amino acids. DNA for the CDR3: TGTGCCAGCAGCTTGACAGTACAAATTAGCAATCAGCCCCAGCATTTT. Encoded protein: CASSLTVQISNQPQHF.

The chain combines TRBV19 with TRBJ2-7; the D gene is possibly TRBD1 (6 bases). CDR3 length: 21 amino acids. V shed 2 bases and J shed 1 base, with 30 bases lying between them. Germline V CDR1 and CDR2: LNHDA, SQIVND (reference sequence). CDR3 sequence reads: CASSIIPRGGSGVTFSYEQYF. The CDR3 DNA reads as TGTGCCAGTAGTATAATACCCCGGGGCGGGTCAGGGGTAACTTTTTCCTACGAGCAGTACTTC.

J is TRBJ1-2 and V is TRBV5-5; 8 bases are a match to TRBD1. V dropped 4 bases and J dropped 8; count of bases not matched to a gene: 4. CDR1 is SGHKS and CDR2 is YYEKEE in the germline V gene (reference sequence). The CDR3 sequence is 12 residues long. The CDR3 coding sequence is TGTGCCAGCAGCCCGGACAGGGTGGGCTACACCTTC. Its translation: CASSPDRVGYTF.

The chain is built from TRBV7-9 and TRBJ2-5, with D unresolved. This CDR3 has 13 residues. CDR1 and CDR2 from the germline V gene are SEHNR and FQNEAQ (reference sequence). Trimming shortened V by 1 base and J by 7 bases, and 10 bases separated the two germline ends. As DNA, the CDR3 is TGTGCCAGCAGCTTAGAAGAGTCGGGGACCCAGTACTTC. As protein: CASSLEESGTQYF.

This chain uses TRBV10-3 with TRBJ1-2; the match to TRBD1 covers 9 bases. CDR3 length equals 14 residues. Trimming took 2 bases from V and 7 from J; bases not matched to a gene: 5. CDR1 and CDR2 (germline): ENHRY, SYGVKD. The CDR3, as DNA: TGTGCCATCAGTGAGGGGGACAGGGTTGCTGGCTACACCTTC. Encoded protein: CAISEGDRVAGYTF.